A single sample gave rise to the 31 T cell receptor beta chains below, sequenced in a study of a mutant IDH1 vaccine in newly diagnosed glioma. Antigens for these TCRs are unknown. Sequencing was performed with immunoSEQ multiplex PCR; in TCRdb, only in-frame clones are kept and a portion is missing. The sample carries approximately 45,000 clones, 85% to 95% recorded once. Time point here: week 35, safety follow-up. A single vaccine dose contained 300 ug of mutant IDH1 20-mer peptide, and topical imiquimod was used with it. This specimen consisted of PBMCs, obtained from a glioma patient whose treatment included an IDH1 peptide vaccine. The receptors were gathered from a man aged 45-65 years with glioma.

The rearrangement joins TRBV7-2 to TRBJ2-5, with 13 bases fitting TRBD2. CDR3 length: 16 amino acids. CDR1 and CDR2 from the germline V gene are SGHTA and FQGNSA. V gave up 2 bases and J gave up 5 bases; unmatched junction bases: 5. The DNA of the CDR3 is TGTGCCAGCAGCTTACGGACTAGCGGGGGCCGGGAGACCCAGTACTTC. This sequence encodes CASSLRTSGGRETQYF.

This chain links TRBV9 with TRBJ2-3; 11 nucleotides line up with TRBD2. CDR1 is SGDLS and CDR2 is YYNGEE in the germline V gene. V shed 0 bases, J shed 5 bases, and the junction held 5 bases outside the gene matches. The CDR3 runs to 16 residues. As DNA, the CDR3 is TGTGCCAGCAGCGTAGCACCTAGCGGGGGGTTAGATACGCAGTATTTT. Its protein is CASSVAPSGGLDTQYF.

This clone was recorded only once. The chain is built from TRBV27 and TRBJ2-4, with 8 bases identical to TRBD2. Germline V gene sequence: CDR1 MNHEY, CDR2 SMNVEV (reference sequence). Losses at the gene ends were 5 bases for V and 8 bases for J; bases not matched to a gene: 11. The CDR3 runs 15 residues. In DNA form, the CDR3 reads TGTGCCAGCAGTCCCGCCGGGGGGGGCCGGGACATTCAGTACTTC. It translates to CASSPAGGGRDIQYF.

This chain uses TRBV9 with TRBJ2-1; 8 bases line up with TRBD1. Unmatched junction bases numbered 4, after V lost 3 bases and J lost 2 bases. Germline V gene sequence: CDR1 SGDLS, CDR2 YYNGEE. The CDR3 consists of 15 residues. The CDR3 nucleotides read TGTGCCAGCAGCGACGGACAGGGTACCTACAATGAGCAGTTCTTC. This gives the protein CASSDGQGTYNEQFF.

The chain has TRBV5-1 and TRBJ2-5; possibly TRBD2 for D (5 bases). Germline CDR1 and CDR2: SGHRS and YFSETQ. The CDR3 length is 14 residues. V lost 0 bases and J lost 7, with 13 bases in between. The CDR3 region is CASSLALGEGTQYF. CDR3 bases: TGCGCCAGCAGCTTGGCCCTCGGGGAAGGGACCCAGTACTTC.

This clone was found a few times. The V and J genes are TRBV5-1 and TRBJ2-5; 8 bases map to TRBD1. Germline-derived CDR1 and CDR2 are SGHRS and YFSETQ. The CDR3 runs 15 residues. V lost 2 bases, J lost 6 bases, and 9 bases stayed unmatched. The CDR3 nucleotides are TGCGCCAGCAGCTTCAGCGACAGGGGTTTTAAGACCCAGTACTTC. This encodes CASSFSDRGFKTQYF.

The chain uses TRBV10-3 and TRBJ1-2; 7 nucleotides agree with TRBD1. CDR3 size: 13 residues. J was trimmed by 7 bases and V by 3 bases; bases with no gene match: 5. The germline V gene has CDR1 ENHRY and CDR2 SYGVKD. The CDR3 loop reads CAISDRGFAGYTF. In DNA form, the CDR3 reads TGTGCCATCAGTGACAGGGGGTTCGCTGGCTACACCTTC.

The chain employs TRBV2 and TRBJ1-1; D remains unclear. The V and J ends lost 2 bases and 0 bases respectively, with 7 bases between them. The germline V gene encodes CDR1 SNHLY and CDR2 FYNNEI. This CDR3 is built from 14 residues. The CDR3: CASSEPGLNTEAFF. CDR3 nucleotide sequence: TGTGCCAGCAGTGAACCCGGATTGAACACTGAAGCTTTCTTT.

The chain has TRBV19 and TRBJ2-7; maybe TRBD2 (5 bases). This CDR3 has 15 residues. Trimming took off 10 bases at V and 1 base at J, with 20 bases between the two ends. Germline V gene sequence: CDR1 LNHDA, CDR2 SQIVND (reference sequence). The CDR3 region is CATRRSSPGSYEQYF. CDR3 DNA: TGTGCCACCAGAAGGAGTTCTCCGGGGTCCTACGAGCAGTACTTC. Using reference TRBV19 and TRBJ2-7 for the parts outside the CDR3, the full variable domain is DGGITQSPKYLFRKEGQNVTLSCEQNLNHDAMYWYRQDPGQGLRLIYYSQIVNDFQKGDIAEGYSVSREKKESFPLTVTSAQKNPTAFYLCATRRSSPGSYEQYFGPGTRLTVT.

This clone was detected once. This chain uses TRBV9 with TRBJ1-1; maybe TRBD1 (6 bases). The germline V gene has CDR1 SGDLS and CDR2 YYNGEE. The germline V and J ends were trimmed by 4 bases and 10 bases, with 26 bases remaining between them. This CDR3 has 16 amino acids. CDR3 DNA sequence: TGTGCCAGCAGCAAAGACCCACAGAGACCTGAACAGGGAGCTTTCTTT. Protein product: CASSKDPQRPEQGAFF.

J is TRBJ1-1 and V is TRBV7-2, with 7 positions matching TRBD1. The CDR3 is made up of 14 amino acids. Trimming removed 6 bases from V and 0 bases from J; junction bases left unmatched: 4. Per the germline V gene, CDR1 is SGHTA and CDR2 is FQGNSA. The CDR3 sequence is CASRSTGMNTEAFF. The CDR3 DNA sequence: TGTGCCAGCAGGTCGACAGGGATGAACACTGAAGCTTTCTTT.

J is TRBJ2-7 and V is TRBV5-6; D is unresolved. Germline V gene data show CDR1 as SGHDT and CDR2 as YYEEEE. The ends were cut back, 4 bases at V and 4 bases at J, with 12 bases in the middle. This CDR3 has 13 amino acids. The CDR3 reads CASSQALEYEQYF. DNA for the CDR3: TGTGCCAGCAGCCAGGCGTTGGAATACGAGCAGTACTTC.

The V gene is TRBV29-1, the J gene TRBJ2-3, with D perhaps given as TRBD1 or TRBD2 (6 bases each). The CDR3 contains 15 residues. V gave up 6 bases and J gave up 0 bases, with 16 bases separating them. Germline values: CDR1 SQVTM, CDR2 ANQGSEA. The CDR3 protein is CSVAKGGTSTDTQYF. In DNA form, the CDR3 reads TGCAGCGTCGCAAAAGGGGGGACAAGCACAGATACGCAGTATTTT.

This rearrangement joins TRBV15 to TRBJ2-7, with D unclear. Germline CDR1 reads LNHNV; CDR2 reads YYDKDF (reference sequence). The CDR3 has 15 residues. Trimming left V 0 bases short and J 0 bases short, with 9 bases between. DNA of the CDR3: TGTGCCACCAGCAGAGATGTCGGCGTCTCCTACGAGCAGTACTTC. Protein product: CATSRDVGVSYEQYF.

As regards this clone: The junction departs from the called germline gene at one end, perhaps through a read error. J is TRBJ2-1 and V is TRBV7-7; 8 bases align to TRBD2. The CDR3 is made up of 14 amino acids. The germline V gene has CDR1 SSHAT and CDR2 FNYEAQ (reference sequence). The CDR3 loop reads CASSLAIAGSEQFF. The CDR3 DNA follows: TGTGCTAGCAGCTTAGCGATAGCGGGGTCTGAGCAGTTCTTC.

This chain uses TRBV6-1 with TRBJ1-6; perhaps TRBD1 as D (6 bases). Germline CDR1 MNHNS, CDR2 SASEGT. This CDR3 is 15 amino acids long. Trimming shortened V by 9 bases and J by 7 bases, and 19 bases separated the two germline ends. CDR3 sequence reads: CASRLGQQPNSPLHF. CDR3 sequence (DNA): TGTGCCAGTAGACTCGGACAGCAACCGAATTCACCCCTCCACTTT.

The chain has TRBV6-1 and TRBJ2-7; TRBD1 might be the D (6 bases). CDR1 and CDR2 (germline): MNHNS, SASEGT. This CDR3 is built from 13 residues. The CDR3 DNA sequence: TGTGCGGCCTGTCTTGCCAGGGGTTACGAGCAGTACTTC. Protein sequence: CAACLARGYEQYF.

The V call is TRBV5-6, the J call TRBJ1-1; 11 nucleotides line up with TRBD1. The junction had 5 bases not matched to a gene; V was cut back by 1 base and J by 6 bases. The CDR3 loop spans 15 amino acids. The germline CDR1 and CDR2 sequences are SGHDT and YYEEEE. Written as DNA, the CDR3 is TGTGCCAGCAGCTTGTTTGTGGGACAGGGGGCTGAAGCTTTCTTT. Translating it yields CASSLFVGQGAEAFF. The full variable domain, its missing parts supplied by reference TRBV5-6 and TRBJ1-1, is DAGVTQSPTHLIKTRGQQVTLRCSPKSGHDTVSWYQQALGQGPQFIFQYYEEEERQRGNFPDRFSGHQFPNYSSELNVNALLLGDSALYLCASSLFVGQGAEAFFGQGTRLTVV.

This clone was detected only once. The chain links TRBV7-9 to TRBJ2-7; tentative D call: TRBD2 (6 bases). Trimming stripped 5 bases from V and 2 bases from J, with 22 bases between. This CDR3 comprises 17 residues. In germline, CDR1 is SEHNR, CDR2 FQNEAQ (reference sequence). The CDR3 nucleotides read TGTGCCAGCAGCCCCCGAGACAGTTCTGGCGGGGCCTACGAGCAGTACTTC. Amino acid sequence: CASSPRDSSGGAYEQYF.

V and J are TRBV10-3 and TRBJ1-3; D not certain. The V end was cut by 0 bases, the J end by 1 base, with 13 bases between. This CDR3 has 17 residues. CDR1 ENHRY and CDR2 SYGVKD come from the germline V gene. The CDR3 is CAISESTGVSSGNTIYF. Here the CDR3 DNA reads TGTGCCATCAGTGAGTCGACTGGGGTGTCGTCTGGAAACACCATATATTTT.

The J gene is TRBJ1-6, the V gene TRBV5-1, with 10 bases that match TRBD1. With 0 bases clipped from V and 9 bases from J, the junction kept 12 bases outside the gene matches. The CDR3 runs to 18 residues. The germline CDR1 and CDR2 sequences are SGHRS and YFSETQ. In DNA form, the CDR3 reads TGCGCCAGCAGCTTGGCCGTGGGGGGGACAGGGGCAAGTTCACCCCTCCACTTT. It encodes CASSLAVGGTGASSPLHF.

CDR3 in DNA: TGCGCCAGCAGCCCCAGGACAGGGAGCTCCTACGAGCAGTACTTC. Translated, it gives CASSPRTGSSYEQYF. This chain connects TRBV4-3 to TRBJ2-7; 8 positions match TRBD1. Trimming at V came to 4 bases and at J to 0 bases, leaving 5 bases not matched to a gene. CDR1 and CDR2 (germline): LGHNA, YSLEER. CDR3 length equals 15 residues.

The chain uses TRBV7-9 and TRBJ2-4; D not certain. Trimming cost V 5 bases and J 5 bases, with 13 bases left between them. CDR3 length: 14 residues. Germline assignment: CDR1 SEHNR and CDR2 FQNEAQ (reference sequence). The DNA for the CDR3 is TGTGCCAGCAGCCTACTTGGGTTGCAAAACATTCAGTACTTC. It specifies CASSLLGLQNIQYF.

The rearrangement joins TRBV19 to TRBJ2-3; TRBD1 might be the D (6 bases). The CDR3 has 15 amino acids. Trimming stripped 2 bases from V and 0 bases from J, with 9 bases between. Germline values: CDR1 LNHDA, CDR2 SQIVND (reference sequence). The CDR3 DNA reads as TGTGCCAGTAGTATAAACAGGGCTAGCACAGATACGCAGTATTTT. Protein: CASSINRASTDTQYF.

The rearrangement joins TRBV6-1 to TRBJ2-7; D is possibly TRBD1 (6 bases). The V and J ends lost 6 bases and 6 bases respectively, with 21 bases between them. CDR1 MNHNS and CDR2 SASEGT come from the germline V gene. The CDR3 extends over 15 amino acids. The DNA for the CDR3 is TGTGCCAGCAGCCCTGGGGACAACCCCAGTGCCGAGCAGTACTTC. The encoded protein is CASSPGDNPSAEQYF.

Note on this clone: Other DNA variants within this sample encode the same CDR3. The chain has TRBV30 and TRBJ2-3; D remains ambiguous. V was cut by 0 bases and J by 2 bases, with 3 bases left in between. Germline lookup yields CDR1 GTSNPN and CDR2 SVGIG (reference sequence). CDR3 length equals 12 residues. The CDR3 nucleotides read TGTGCCTGGAGTGTACTCACAGATACGCAGTATTTT. This gives the protein CAWSVLTDTQYF.

This rearrangement joins TRBV27 to TRBJ2-7, with 7 bases that match TRBD1. V gave up 5 bases and J gave up 4 bases; unmatched junction bases: 5. The CDR3 extends over 13 amino acids. CDR1 MNHEY and CDR2 SMNVEV come from the germline V gene (reference sequence). The CDR3, as DNA: TGTGCCAGCAGTATCGGGACAGCTTACGAGCAGTACTTC. Protein product: CASSIGTAYEQYF.

The chain couples TRBV12-2 to TRBJ2-7; TRBD1 is the table's D call and was not checked against the DNA. TRBV12-2 is given as a pseudogene. There are 15 residues in the CDR3. CDR3 sequence: CASRLGYRVIYEQYF. CDR3 sequence (DNA): TGTGCAAGTCGCTTAGGCTACAGGGTCATCTACGAGCAGTACTTC.

V is TRBV7-2 and J is TRBJ1-5; D gene unclear. Germline V gives CDR1 SGHTA, CDR2 FQGNSA. The CDR3 runs to 16 residues. V was shortened by 1 base and J by 0 bases, with 10 bases between the two germline ends. CDR3 sequence reads: CASSLGGRYSNQPQHF. CDR3 DNA: TGTGCCAGCAGCTTAGGTGGTCGGTATAGCAATCAGCCCCAGCATTTT.

The rearrangement uses TRBV5-4 and TRBJ2-7; 7 bases match TRBD1. Unmatched junction bases numbered 9, after V lost 0 bases and J lost 3 bases. The CDR3 has 16 residues. Per the germline V gene, CDR1 is SGHNT and CDR2 is YYREEE (reference sequence). The CDR3 sequence: CASSLGDSIRIYEQYF. The CDR3 region has the DNA TGTGCCAGCAGCTTGGGGGACAGCATACGAATCTACGAGCAGTACTTC. Looking up the rest from reference TRBV5-4 and TRBJ2-7 gives the full variable domain: ETGVTQSPTHLIKTRGQQVTLRCSSQSGHNTVSWYQQALGQGPQFIFQYYREEENGRGNFPPRFSGLQFPNYSSELNVNALELDDSALYLCASSLGDSIRIYEQYFGPGTRLTVT.

A single count supports this clone. The CDR3 bases are TGTGCCAGCAGCGACCGGATCCGCACAGATACGCAGTATTTT. Amino acids: CASSDRIRTDTQYF. The rearrangement joins TRBV28 to TRBJ2-3; D gene ambiguous. The germline V and J ends were trimmed by 6 bases and 1 base, with 11 bases remaining between them. The germline CDR1 and CDR2 sequences are MDHEN and SYDVKM. This CDR3 is built from 14 residues.